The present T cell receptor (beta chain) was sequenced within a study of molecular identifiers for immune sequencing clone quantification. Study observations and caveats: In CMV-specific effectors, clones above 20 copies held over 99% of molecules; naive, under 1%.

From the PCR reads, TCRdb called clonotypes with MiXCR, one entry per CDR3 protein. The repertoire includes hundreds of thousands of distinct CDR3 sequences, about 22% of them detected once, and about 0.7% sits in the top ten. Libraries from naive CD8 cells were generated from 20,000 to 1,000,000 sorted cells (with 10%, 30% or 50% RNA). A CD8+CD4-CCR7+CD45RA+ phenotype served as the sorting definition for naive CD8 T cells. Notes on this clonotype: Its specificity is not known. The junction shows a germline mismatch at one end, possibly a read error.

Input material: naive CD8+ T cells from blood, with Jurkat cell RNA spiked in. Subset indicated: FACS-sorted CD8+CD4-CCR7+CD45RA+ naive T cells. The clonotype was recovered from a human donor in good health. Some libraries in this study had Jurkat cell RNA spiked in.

DNA for the CDR3: TGCGGTGCTAGAGAATCCGGACGGACCAACTATGGCTACACCTTC. Protein product: CGARESGRTNYGYTF. This sequence joins TRBV20-1 and TRBJ1-2; D uncertain. Looked up from germline, CDR1 is DFQATT and CDR2 is SNEGSKA (reference sequence). This CDR3 comprises 15 residues.